Listed below are T cell receptor beta chains from one sample, sequenced in a study of CD8+CD57+ T cells in acquired aplastic anemia. Using its own MiXCR run on the reads, TCRdb lists one record per CDR3 protein. The data show around 160,000 distinct CDR3 sequences, with around 48% seen just once and approximately 3% held by the top ten. Sequenced material: sorted CD4+, CD8+, or CD8+CD57+ T cells (not recorded which) from PBMCs. These TCRs come from a human donor with aplastic anemia. Both conserved end residues are part of each CDR3. The order of the fields is clone size, V gene, CDR3 length, D gene, J gene, CDR3 DNA, CDR3 protein. A D gene is named only where the DNA matches it firmly. Size is omitted from some rows. Given values are once, few, many or a class for expanded clones.

clone_size: many; v_call: TRBV25-1; cdr3_length: 13; d_call: NA; j_call: TRBJ1-1; cdr3_nt: TGTGCCAGCGGTGAATTCCAGGACACTGAAGCTTTCTTT; cdr3_aa: CASGEFQDTEAFF
clone_size: few; v_call: TRBV25-1; cdr3_length: 15; d_call: NA; j_call: TRBJ2-3; cdr3_nt: TGTGCCAGCAGTGGGGGCGGGACCTCAGCGGATACGCAGTATTTT; cdr3_aa: CASSGGGTSADTQYF
clone_size: NA; v_call: TRBV2; cdr3_length: 13; d_call: NA; j_call: TRBJ1-6; cdr3_nt: TGTGCCCCTAGGAAATACGGTTATTCACCCCTCCACTTT; cdr3_aa: CAPRKYGYSPLHF
clone_size: NA; v_call: TRBV15; cdr3_length: 15; d_call: TRBD1; j_call: TRBJ2-1; cdr3_nt: TGTGCCACCAGCCGGAGGCAGGGGGAACTGAATGAGCAGTTCTTC; cdr3_aa: CATSRRQGELNEQFF
clone_size: NA; v_call: TRBV19; cdr3_length: 14; d_call: TRBD1; j_call: TRBJ1-2; cdr3_nt: TGTGCCAGTAGTAGAACAGGGGGCGTCTATGGCTACACCTTC; cdr3_aa: CASSRTGGVYGYTF
clone_size: many; v_call: TRBV24-1; cdr3_length: 15; d_call: TRBD1; j_call: TRBJ2-5; cdr3_nt: TGTGCCACCAGTGACTCCCGGGTGGGACAGGAGACCCAGTACTTC; cdr3_aa: CATSDSRVGQETQYF
clone_size: NA; v_call: TRBV11-1; cdr3_length: 17; d_call: NA; j_call: TRBJ2-7; cdr3_nt: TGTGCCAGCAGCCCAGTAGGGCCCCGCGTTGTAAGCTACGAGCAGTACTTC; cdr3_aa: CASSPVGPRVVSYEQYF
clone_size: NA; v_call: TRBV29-1; cdr3_length: 14; d_call: NA; j_call: TRBJ1-2; cdr3_nt: TGCAGCGTCATGTTCCCAGGGACTAGCGAAGGAAACACCTTC; cdr3_aa: CSVMFPGTSEGNTF
clone_size: many; v_call: TRBV12-3/TRBV12-4; cdr3_length: 14; d_call: NA; j_call: TRBJ1-2; cdr3_nt: TGTGCCAGCAGCAAGGTGGACCGAAGGGATGGCTACACCTTC; cdr3_aa: CASSKVDRRDGYTF
clone_size: NA; v_call: TRBV18; cdr3_length: 15; d_call: NA; j_call: TRBJ1-6; cdr3_nt: TGTGCCAGCTCAGGGGCGGCAGGGATGAATTCACCCCTCCACTTT; cdr3_aa: CASSGAAGMNSPLHF
clone_size: NA; v_call: TRBV25-1; cdr3_length: 14; d_call: NA; j_call: TRBJ2-7; cdr3_nt: TGTGCCAGCAGTGAATTTCCGGCAGCTTACGAGCAGTACTTC; cdr3_aa: CASSEFPAAYEQYF
clone_size: once; v_call: TRBV19; cdr3_length: 14; d_call: TRBD1; j_call: TRBJ1-2; cdr3_nt: TGTGCCAGTAGTCCGACAGGGGGCTACTATGGCTACACCTTC; cdr3_aa: CASSPTGGYYGYTF
clone_size: many; v_call: TRBV2; cdr3_length: 14; d_call: TRBD1; j_call: TRBJ1-3; cdr3_nt: TGTGCCAGCAGTGCAGGGGGCACTGGAAACACCATATATTTT; cdr3_aa: CASSAGGTGNTIYF
clone_size: NA; v_call: TRBV15; cdr3_length: 13; d_call: NA; j_call: TRBJ2-5; cdr3_nt: TGTGCCACCAGCAGAAAAACAGGGGAGACCCAGTACTTC; cdr3_aa: CATSRKTGETQYF
clone_size: many; v_call: TRBV6-1; cdr3_length: 18; d_call: NA; j_call: TRBJ2-7; cdr3_nt: TGTGCCAGCAGAACTCTAATCCCGGGACCTCGAAATTCCTTCGAGCAGTACTTC; cdr3_aa: CASRTLIPGPRNSFEQYF
clone_size: many; v_call: TRBV5-1; cdr3_length: 14; d_call: NA; j_call: TRBJ2-5; cdr3_nt: TGCGCCAGCAGCCCGCAGACAGATTCGGGGACCCAGTACTTC; cdr3_aa: CASSPQTDSGTQYF
clone_size: NA; v_call: TRBV10-3; cdr3_length: 12; d_call: NA; j_call: TRBJ2-7; cdr3_nt: TGTGCCATCAGTGAGTTCTCCTACGAGCAGTACTTC; cdr3_aa: CAISEFSYEQYF
clone_size: many; v_call: TRBV3-1; cdr3_length: 14; d_call: NA; j_call: TRBJ1-1; cdr3_nt: TGTGCCAGCAGCCCTTCCGTATCGGCCACTGAAGCTTTCTTT; cdr3_aa: CASSPSVSATEAFF
clone_size: NA; v_call: TRBV7-8; cdr3_length: 12; d_call: TRBD1; j_call: TRBJ2-7; cdr3_nt: TGTGCCAGCAGGGGGACAGGGTACGAGCAGTACTTC; cdr3_aa: CASRGTGYEQYF
clone_size: NA; v_call: TRBV24-1; cdr3_length: 12; d_call: TRBD1; j_call: TRBJ1-2; cdr3_nt: TGTGCCACCAGTGGGACAGGGACGGGCTACACCTTC; cdr3_aa: CATSGTGTGYTF